This T cell receptor (beta chain) came from a study of cytomegalovirus exposure and HLA in healthy donors (dated by TCRdb to about 2017). Regarding the complete study: An earlier analysis of fewer than 750 of the donors reported approximately 260 Gb of sequence data and around 110 million unique TCR beta sequences obtained from 150 million to 200 million T cells. An early release that covered some 630 HLA-typed donors contained approximately 300 gigabases of sequencing data and around 85 million unique TCR sequences. Among the roughly 400 genotyped donors, roughly 80% belonged to the genetic ancestry cluster associated with self-reported Caucasian donors. The study aimed to test whether signatures of past pathogen exposure could be identified by cataloging public T cell receptors. The T cell repertoires of several hundred subjects were profiled by immunosequencing and related to cytomegalovirus serostatus. A separate validation cohort of 100 to 150 different subjects was used in addition to the roughly 640-subject first cohort. High-throughput TCR immunosequencing, statistical association of individual TCRs with disease status, and machine learning were combined to predict cytomegalovirus infection status. A later analysis re-examined previously published TCR beta repertoires from 500 to 700 donors and added high-resolution HLA genotyping to investigate patterns of TCR occurrence. Rather than drawing on any new phenotypic data, the later analysis identified candidate immune exposures from TCR beta sequences and the way those sequences occurred across donors. An earlier analysis of some 500 of the donors applied high-throughput TCR beta sequencing to assess whether each TCR beta V gene segment acted as functional or pseudogenic. Donor age, sex, ethnicity and CMV serostatus were compiled together with the repertoire data. Genome-wide SNP genotypes for about 65% of the 666 donors were used in a later genetic analysis, which treated that subset as a discovery cohort. Every repertoire in the discovery cohort had been generated on one and the same sequencing platform. Class I and class II HLA loci were covered by the typing at four-digit resolution. The number of donors typed differed by locus, with roughly 629-640 for A, B, C, DRB1 and DQB1, more than 500 for DQA1, 600 to 610 for DPA1, and 400 to 490 for DPB1. About five DR-DQ haplotypes were treated as single units for association and clustering because of strong linkage in the cohort. On average, over 200,000 unique TCR beta nucleotide sequences were sequenced per donor among a few hundred genotyped donors of the cohort, with around 19% of those sequences being non-productive. Here is what the overall study found, with its caveats: Most TCR sequences were observed very rarely across donors, whereas some public TCRs were present in many individuals. Roughly uniform sequencing depth across donors was assumed in presence/absence analyses, although this assumption may not hold. In this cohort, only TCR beta chains were sequenced, and detectable features were limited by the absence of alpha or paired-chain data. The 87-base-pair reads could not distinguish some IMGT-functional V segments, including TRBV6-2 and TRBV6-3, so those segments were excluded. A later analysis found that most CMV-associated TCR beta chains appeared HLA-restricted, with HLA associations seemingly driven largely by CMV exposure. An association between a missense DCLRE1C variant and V-gene and J-gene trimming of TCR beta chains was found in a later genetic analysis and replicated in an independent cohort. HLA typing was unavailable for some donors at each locus, so association tests used only the typed subset. According to a later analysis, TCR association rates differed among HLA loci, with DRB1 alleles showing the most associated TCRs and HLA-C alleles showing the fewest. A further reported finding was that TCR beta sequences accurately predicted the HLA-A and HLA-B alleles for most subjects in the first cohort. At a false discovery rate of 0.05, a later analysis linked under 20,000 TCR beta sequences to specific HLA alleles. Strong co-occurrence of HLA alleles, especially DR and DQ, made assigning TCR associations to individual alleles difficult. In a later analysis, HLA-associated TCR beta chains were found to be more clonally expanded and to have lower generation probabilities than equally common non-associated chains. The study gave a list of 150 to 200 TCR beta chains associated with cytomegalovirus. The classifier was reported to diagnose cytomegalovirus status with high specificity and sensitivity in both the original cohort and the validation cohort. Immune exposure information for the cohort was limited to CMV serostatus. According to a later genetic analysis, donors in an Asian-associated ancestry cluster had fewer N-insertions in productive TCRs than the approximately 630-donor mean. The sequencing pipeline was judged likely to have produced a cluster of highly shared sequence variants as a technical artifact. Three of the identified cytomegalovirus-associated TCR beta chains were confirmed in vitro to be specific for cytomegalovirus antigens. In a later analysis, several top co-occurrence clusters were reported to appear linked to parvovirus B19, influenza, CMV and Epstein-Barr virus. Because counts were too low, about 15 rarely observed V segments, including chromosome 9 orphons, were left out of the earlier analysis of over 550 of the donors. Broadly in line with IMGT annotations, most TCR beta V segments showed up in productive rearrangements about 90% or about 30% of the time in an earlier analysis of approximately 600 of the donors. The authors suggested that the approach could potentially be generalized to other disease states and immunological phenotypes. Correlated functional status among segregating V segments might reflect linkage disequilibrium, but an unknown experimental factor could not be ruled out.

The method was the immunoSEQ multiplex PCR assay. A mixture of 60 forward primers for TCR Vbeta segments and 13 reverse primers for TCR Jbeta segments was used in the multiplex PCR. The CDR3 region of rearranged TCR beta genes was amplified from genomic DNA by a multiplex PCR assay. The amplified TCR beta libraries were sequenced on the Illumina HiSeq System as 87-base-pair reads. Per the source publication's procedure: A later analysis tallied roughly 76 million unique TCR beta chains across the 640 or so repertoires, and about 12 million of those chains were shared by two or more donors. A nearest-neighbor algorithm error-corrected the raw reads and collapsed the reads into unique sequences, merging closely related sequences to remove PCR and sequencing errors. Alignment of CDR3 sequences to IMGT reference sequences was used to assign V, D and J gene segments. Each retained sequence needed at least a six-nucleotide match to both a V gene segment and a J gene segment. A rearrangement was called productive if the CDR3 had no stop codons and remained in frame with V and J, and every other rearrangement was called non-productive. Following IMGT convention, CDR3 was defined as the stretch from the second conserved V-encoded cysteine up to the conserved J-encoded phenylalanine. The earlier analysis of 450 to 750 of the donors excluded any sequence lacking an unambiguous match to a single V gene segment. In an earlier analysis of approximately 550 of the donors, V segments were called functional above 56.7% productive rearrangements and were called segregating when the between-donor standard deviation exceeded 5%. A statistical classification framework was built to diagnose cytomegalovirus status from the catalog of TCR beta chain sequences. A later analysis assigned V and J genes by comparing TCR nucleotide sequences with IMGT/GENE-DB human TR gene sequences. The TCRdist pipeline was used in a later analysis to assign CDR3 sequences and most-parsimonious VDJ recombination scenarios. In a later analysis, each TCR beta chain was defined by its CDR3 amino acid sequence together with its V-gene family, and reads lacking a unique V-gene family were excluded. As a way to deal with suspected cross-contamination and a sequencing artifact, a later analysis dropped approximately 590 nucleotide sequences that were highly shared and had low generation probability. For each public chain, a later analysis derived a clonal expansion index from normalized ranks of inferred template counts within each repertoire. A later analysis computed generation probabilities with a VDJ recombination model fitted to out-of-frame rearrangements, and checked the results against IGoR. In a later analysis, TCR-TCR, TCR-HLA and TCR-CMV co-occurrence was scored with hypergeometric tests, and a repertoire-size bias correction was applied to TCR pairs. In a later analysis, false discovery rates were estimated by permuting HLA or CMV assignments 20 times. In a later analysis, co-occurring TCRs were grouped with DBSCAN, and TCRdist sequence similarity was added when clustering was performed within HLA-allele-positive subsets. Repertoires with fewer than 30,000 or more than 120,000 public chains were left out of co-occurrence clustering, as were five repertoires with anomalous nucleotide sharing. This is the immuneACCESS table as TCRdb keeps it, with only in-frame sequences that have V and J called. A part of the clones is gone; compared with another copy, unresolved V genes explain less than half, and the rest is unexplained. V and J calls and clone size are those listed in that table; D and trimming were worked out from the DNA. This specimen's table enumerates some 71,000 clones. The ten largest clonotypes hold 1.7% of the sample.

The cohort was made up of under 800 healthy bone marrow donors. Cohort members were all nominally healthy when sampled, although unrecorded immune exposures were likely present. The donor was CMV seronegative and belonged to the group of around 350 seronegative cohort members. Every donor gave a peripheral blood sample, and the peripheral blood mononuclear cells from that sample were used for TCR beta sequencing. The Qiagen DNeasy Blood Extraction Kit was used to extract genomic DNA from the blood cell samples. Turning to this clone: Its recognized antigen is unknown.

As encoded in the germline V gene, CDR1 is SGHRS while CDR2 is YFSETQ. Taken from cysteine to phenylalanine, the CDR3 has 15 residues. Only the CDR3 DNA stays, 45 bases, in frame from base 1. V lost 0 bases and J lost 6 bases; the stretch between them is 13 bases long. The specimen was PBMCs. The receptor was derived from a woman in her thirties in good health and CMV-seronegative. The V and J segments used are TRBV5-1 and TRBJ2-1; the D gene is perhaps TRBD2, on 6 matching bases. The DNA reads as follows: TGCGCCAGCAGCTTGGGTTGGGGGGAGATCAATGAGCAGTTCTTC. This is translated as CASSLGWGEINEQFF.